This TCR beta chain was captured in a study of T cells after yellow fever vaccination. Broader study findings: Contamination of FACS-sorted repertoires by abundant clonotypes from the bulk population could occur. Only a minor proportion of clonotypes was detected across both CD4 and CD8 compartments. Post-booster samples contained most primary-vaccination clones (roughly 96% CD4, less than 90% CD8).

V lost 2 bases, J lost 4 bases, and 10 bases stayed unmatched. Germline-derived CDR1 and CDR2 are DFQATT and SNEGSKA (reference sequence). The CDR3 is 18 residues long. The TCR cDNA carried a universal primer site and UMIs from 5'RACE template switching. TCRdb reanalysed the 5' RACE reads using MiXCR and keeps one entry per CDR3 protein. The table lists tens of thousands of distinct CDR3 sequences, approximately 7.5% of them singletons, with about two fifths in the top ten. As regards this clonotype: Its antigen is undetermined.

This clonotype was obtained from a man aged 25 to 40 who received the YFV17D yellow fever vaccine. Sequences were derived from CD8+ T cells sorted from PBMCs, sampled on the day of the yellow fever booster vaccination. V gene TRBV20-1 combines with J gene TRBJ2-1; 14 nucleotides agree with TRBD2. The CDR3 DNA reads TGCAGTGCTAGATTAAGGGGACTAGCGGGAGAAAGGTACAATGAGCAGTTCTTC. Its translation: CSARLRGLAGERYNEQFF.